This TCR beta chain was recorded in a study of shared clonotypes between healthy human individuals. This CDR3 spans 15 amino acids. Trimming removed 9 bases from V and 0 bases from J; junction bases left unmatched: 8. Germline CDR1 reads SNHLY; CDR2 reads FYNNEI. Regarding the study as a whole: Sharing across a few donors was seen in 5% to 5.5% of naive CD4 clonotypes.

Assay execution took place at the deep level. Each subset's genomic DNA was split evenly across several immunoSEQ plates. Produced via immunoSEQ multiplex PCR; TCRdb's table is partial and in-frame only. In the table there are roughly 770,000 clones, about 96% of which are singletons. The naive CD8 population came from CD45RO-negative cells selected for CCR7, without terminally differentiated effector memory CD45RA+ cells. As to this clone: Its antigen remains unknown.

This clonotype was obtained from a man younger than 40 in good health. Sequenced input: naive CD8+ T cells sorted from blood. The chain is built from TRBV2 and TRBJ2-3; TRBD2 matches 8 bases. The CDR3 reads CASPFQRGSTDTQYF. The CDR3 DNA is TGTGCCAGTCCCTTCCAGCGGGGGAGCACAGATACGCAGTATTTT.